This T cell receptor (beta chain) was observed in a study of blood T cell repertoires in COVID-19. On the study more broadly: Nucleic acid was either cDNA or gDNA, and it came from T cells, B-cell-depleted T cells, or PBMCs.

In terms of age and location, participants ranged from roughly 18 to 100 years and lived in under 30 US areas. Participants' own reports of clinical history determined their cohort assignment. CDR3 size: 16 residues. Germline values: CDR1 SGHRS, CDR2 YFSETQ. The V gene lost 4 bases and the J gene lost 2 bases, with 17 bases spanning the gap. Method: immunoSEQ multiplex PCR; TCRdb's copy keeps in-frame clones and lacks some. Among 200,000 to 300,000 clones listed, 86% were seen once. The V gene is TRBV5-1, the J gene TRBJ2-3; maybe TRBD2 (5 bases). Sequencing used PBMCs or T cells enriched from blood (not recorded which). The TCR originated in a woman aged 18-29 years who had recovered from COVID-19. CDR3 nucleotides: TGCGCCAGCAGCCTAGCCACCCTGCTTTCCACAGATACGCAGTATTTT. Amino acid sequence: CASSLATLLSTDTQYF.